A selection of T cell receptor beta chains follows, all from one sample in a study of T cells in localized non-small cell lung cancer. Clones were read by immunoSEQ multiplex PCR, and TCRdb kept only the in-frame ones, dropping some. Among approximately 23,000 clones listed, roughly 88% were seen once. The specimen was PBMCs, collected before any cancer treatment. The source of these receptors is a man aged 35 to 70 with stage II lung adenocarcinoma. The CDR3 runs from the conserved cysteine through the conserved F or W. Each record gives: D gene, clone size, V gene, CDR3 length, J gene, CDR3 protein, CDR3 DNA. D genes are given only for firm matches. Size values are once, few and many counts, or a class for expanded clones, and some rows have none.

.	.	TRBV27	13	TRBJ2-3	CASSETGRNTQYF	TGTGCCAGCAGTGAAACAGGGAGGAATACGCAGTATTTT
.	few	TRBV7-8	15	TRBJ1-4	CASSLATGASEKLFF	TGTGCCAGCAGCTTAGCTACGGGGGCGAGTGAAAAACTGTTTTTT
.	.	TRBV19	17	TRBJ1-5	CASHMPPGEGLDQPQHF	TGTGCCAGTCATATGCCTCCAGGTGAAGGGTTAGATCAGCCCCAGCATTTT
TRBD1	.	TRBV9	13	TRBJ1-2	CASSFTGDYGYTF	TGTGCCAGCAGCTTTACAGGGGACTATGGCTACACCTTC
.	.	TRBV7-2	14	TRBJ1-6	CASSSPPRGSPLHF	TGTGCCAGCAGCTCCCCCCCACGAGGCAGCCCCCTCCACTTT
.	.	TRBV7-9	13	TRBJ2-5	CASSLDPTETQYF	TGTGCCAGCAGCTTGGATCCGACGGAGACCCAGTACTTC
.	.	TRBV11-2	18	TRBJ2-1	CASSLAGYLRRSFIEQFF	TGTGCCAGCAGCTTAGCGGGCTACCTCAGGCGGTCTTTTATTGAGCAGTTCTTC
.	.	TRBV5-1	15	TRBJ2-1	CASSLDISSYNEQFF	TGCGCCAGCAGCCTCGACATAAGCTCCTACAATGAGCAGTTCTTC
.	.	TRBV4-2	19	TRBJ1-5	CASSQEEVRGYGSNQPQHF	TGTGCCAGCAGCCAAGAAGAGGTACGGGGCTACGGTAGCAATCAGCCCCAGCATTTT
TRBD2	.	TRBV6-5	15	TRBJ2-3	CASSYSLAGTDTQYF	TGTGCCAGCAGTTACTCTCTAGCGGGCACAGATACGCAGTATTTT
.	.	TRBV5-4	15	TRBJ2-7	CASSLSGIGRYEQYF	TGTGCCAGCAGCTTGTCGGGGATCGGTCGCTACGAGCAGTACTTC
.	.	TRBV5-6	17	TRBJ1-2	CASSRINMGHLNYGYTF	TGTGCCAGCAGCCGTATTAACATGGGTCACCTAAACTATGGCTACACCTTC
.	.	TRBV6-1	12	TRBJ1-2	CASRVPQGISTF	TGTGCCAGCAGAGTCCCCCAGGGGATTTCGACCTTC
.	.	TRBV5-1	13	TRBJ1-1	CASSLMVNTEAFF	TGCGCCAGCAGCTTGATGGTGAACACTGAAGCTTTCTTT
.	.	TRBV6-1	13	TRBJ1-1	CASSEGENTEAFF	TGTGCCAGCAGTGAAGGGGAAAACACTGAAGCTTTCTTT
.	.	TRBV4-1	13	TRBJ1-2	CASSQDRDGGYTF	TGCGCCAGCAGCCAAGACAGGGATGGGGGCTACACCTTC
.	.	TRBV7-9	14	TRBJ1-4	CASSPPGDDEKLFF	TGTGCCAGCAGCCCCCCGGGTGATGATGAAAAACTGTTTTTT
.	.	TRBV19	12	TRBJ1-2	CACGDGGYGYTF	TGTGCCTGCGGGGATGGAGGCTATGGCTACACCTTC
.	.	TRBV7-8	13	TRBJ2-5	CASSSRLKETQYF	TGTGCCAGCAGCAGTCGACTTAAAGAGACCCAGTACTTC
.	.	TRBV18	15	TRBJ2-5	CASSPSYGEEETQYF	TGTGCCAGCTCGCCCTCATATGGTGAAGAGGAGACCCAGTACTTC
.	.	TRBV5-4	13	TRBJ1-2	CASSLFGGDGYTF	TGTGCCAGCAGCTTGTTTGGAGGAGATGGCTACACCTTC
TRBD1	.	TRBV7-9	17	TRBJ1-4	CASSPGTDSTLNEKLFF	TGTGCCAGCAGCCCTGGGACAGATTCAACCCTTAATGAAAAACTGTTTTTT
TRBD1	once	TRBV6-1	16	TRBJ1-5	CASSESQQGSNQPQHF	TGTGCCAGCAGTGAAAGTCAACAGGGGAGCAATCAGCCCCAGCATTTT
.	.	TRBV6-5	15	TRBJ1-5	CASSPWEYSNQPQHF	TGTGCCAGCAGTCCCTGGGAATATAGCAATCAGCCCCAGCATTTT
.	.	TRBV25-1	11	TRBJ1-2	CASRYGGGYTF	TGTGCCAGCAGGTACGGCGGGGGCTACACCTTC
.	once	TRBV11-2	15	TRBJ1-1	CASSSPLRAHPEAFF	TGTGCCAGCAGCTCACCACTCCGGGCCCACCCTGAAGCTTTCTTT
.	.	TRBV19	12	TRBJ2-1	CASSKGGFEQFF	TGTGCCAGTAGTAAGGGGGGATTTGAGCAGTTCTTC
.	.	TRBV6-5	12	TRBJ1-5	CASSTGYQPQHF	TGTGCCAGCAGTACAGGGTATCAGCCCCAGCATTTT
.	.	TRBV28	13	TRBJ2-7	CASSRQQTWEQYF	TGTGCCAGCAGTCGCCAGCAGACTTGGGAGCAGTACTTC